Listed here are 28 T cell receptor beta chains from one sample, sequenced in a study of blood T cell repertoires in COVID-19. Measured with immunoSEQ multiplex PCR; TCRdb has only the in-frame clones, and not every one. The sample records about 170,000 clones, 65% to 85% being singletons. The specimen sequenced was peripheral blood. The receptors stem from a human donor with acute or convalescent COVID-19. The donor label of this sample is uncertain.

The chain couples TRBV2 to TRBJ1-1; no clear D gene. This CDR3 contains 14 residues. The germline CDR1 and CDR2 sequences are SNHLY and FYNNEI. Trimming removed 4 bases from V and 1 base from J, with 10 bases in between. The CDR3 region has the DNA TGTGCCAGCAGTGGGGGAGGGTGGAACACTGAAGCTTTCTTT. Residues: CASSGGGWNTEAFF.

The V call is TRBV19, the J call TRBJ2-7; 7 positions agree with TRBD1. The CDR3 is 16 amino acids. After removal of 5 bases from V and 5 bases from J, the junction contained 15 bases not matched to a gene. The germline V gene encodes CDR1 LNHDA and CDR2 SQIVND (reference sequence). CDR3 in amino acids: CASSRPSGQERNEQYF. CDR3 nucleotide sequence: TGTGCCAGTAGTCGACCCTCTGGACAGGAGAGGAACGAGCAGTACTTC. Using reference TRBV19 and TRBJ2-7 for the parts outside the CDR3, the full variable domain is DGGITQSPKYLFRKEGQNVTLSCEQNLNHDAMYWYRQDPGQGLRLIYYSQIVNDFQKGDIAEGYSVSREKKESFPLTVTSAQKNPTAFYLCASSRPSGQERNEQYFGPGTRLTVT.

This sequence joins TRBV7-2 and TRBJ2-7; TRBD2 matches at 7 bases. CDR3 size: 15 residues. V trimming: 0 bases; J trimming: 4 bases; junction bases outside the gene matches: 6. Germline V lookup: CDR1 SGHTA, CDR2 FQGNSA. Written as DNA, the CDR3 is TGTGCCAGCAGCTTAGCTGCGGGGGAGTTATACGAGCAGTACTTC. Translation gives CASSLAAGELYEQYF.

This rearrangement joins TRBV4-2 to TRBJ2-1; 8 positions agree with TRBD2. CDR3 length equals 17 residues. In germline, CDR1 is LGHNA, CDR2 YNFKEQ. Losses at the gene ends were 3 bases for V and 7 bases for J; bases not matched to a gene: 14. CDR3 in amino acids: CASSQGSTSGGRNEQFF. As DNA, the CDR3 is TGTGCCAGCAGCCAGGGGTCGACATCGGGGGGGCGAAATGAGCAGTTCTTC.

The chain employs TRBV19 and TRBJ1-1; 8 positions agree with TRBD1. This CDR3 region has 16 residues. Germline values: CDR1 LNHDA, CDR2 SQIVND (reference sequence). Trimming at V came to 7 bases and at J to 5 bases, leaving 15 bases not matched to a gene. This chain's CDR3 is CASNWGRGPVGTEAFF. The CDR3 bases are TGTGCCAGTAATTGGGGCAGGGGGCCAGTTGGGACTGAAGCTTTCTTT.

This chain links TRBV5-1 with TRBJ1-5; TRBD1 matches 7 bases. V lost 0 bases, J lost 6 bases, and 0 bases stayed unmatched. The CDR3 totals 13 residues. Germline CDR1 and CDR2: SGHRS and YFSETQ. Here the CDR3 reads CASSLAGGQPQHF. In DNA, the CDR3 is TGCGCCAGCAGCTTGGCAGGGGGTCAGCCCCAGCATTTT.

This chain uses TRBV28 with TRBJ1-4, with 7 bases lining up with TRBD1. The germline V gene has CDR1 MDHEN and CDR2 SYDVKM. The trim removed 6 bases at V and 1 base at J, leaving 11 bases unmatched. This CDR3 has 17 residues. The DNA for the CDR3 is TGTGCCAGCAGGCCATCCGACAGGGCTGGAACTAATGAAAAACTGTTTTTT. This translates into CASRPSDRAGTNEKLFF.

The rearrangement joins TRBV6-5 to TRBJ2-7; weak D call: TRBD1 (6 bases). Trimming took 6 bases from V and 3 from J, leaving 18 bases between them. CDR3 length: 15 amino acids. Germline lookup yields CDR1 MNHEY and CDR2 SVGAGI. The CDR3 sequence: CASRWAWDKIYEQYF. CDR3 sequence (DNA): TGTGCCAGCAGATGGGCTTGGGACAAGATCTACGAGCAGTACTTC.

The V call is TRBV19, the J call TRBJ2-7, with a weak D call TRBD1 (6 bases). V lost 9 bases and J lost 3, with 15 bases in between. Germline assignment: CDR1 LNHDA and CDR2 SQIVND (reference sequence). This CDR3 is 13 amino acids long. CDR3 nucleotides: TGTGCCAGCGCGGAACAGGGCATCTACGAGCAGTACTTC. This sequence encodes CASAEQGIYEQYF.

This rearrangement joins TRBV5-4 to TRBJ1-2; D may be TRBD1 (6 bases). The V gene lost 4 bases and the J gene lost 4 bases, with 17 bases spanning the gap. CDR3 length: 15 residues. Germline V gene lookup returns CDR1 SGHNT and CDR2 YYREEE (reference sequence). CDR3: CASSPSTGLGYGYTF. The CDR3 DNA is TGTGCCAGCAGCCCATCGACAGGCCTTGGCTATGGCTACACCTTC.

This clone was seen just once. The chain has TRBV19 and TRBJ1-5; TRBD1 might be the D (5 bases). V was trimmed by 10 bases and J by 8 bases, leaving 12 bases between them. The germline V gene has CDR1 LNHDA and CDR2 SQIVND (reference sequence). The CDR3 has 11 amino acids. This CDR3 reads CATSSGEPQHF. CDR3 DNA sequence: TGTGCCACCTCTTCGGGGGAGCCCCAGCATTTT.

This chain uses TRBV3-1 (or the pseudogene TRBV3-2) with TRBJ2-2, with 10 bases fitting TRBD1. Germline CDR1 is LGHDT and CDR2 is YNNKEL (reference sequence). The CDR3 consists of 15 residues. V dropped 6 bases and J dropped 2; count of bases not matched to a gene: 3. The CDR3 loop is CASRGQGHNTGELFF. The CDR3 region has the DNA TGTGCCAGCAGGGGACAGGGGCACAACACCGGGGAGCTGTTTTTT.

V usage is TRBV28 and J usage is TRBJ1-2; TRBD1 matches 8 bases. Unmatched junction bases numbered 5, after V lost 5 bases and J lost 6 bases. Germline lookup yields CDR1 MDHEN and CDR2 SYDVKM. The CDR3 covers 13 residues. Written as DNA, the CDR3 is TGTGCCAGCAGTCCAGGGGGCGATGATGGCTACACCTTC. It translates to CASSPGGDDGYTF.

The rearrangement uses TRBV6-1 and TRBJ1-5, with 8 nucleotides matching TRBD1. The germline V gene encodes CDR1 MNHNS and CDR2 SASEGT. Unmatched junction bases numbered 12, after V lost 8 bases and J lost 3 bases. The CDR3 has 16 amino acids. The CDR3 protein is CASGGSGQAINQPQHF. CDR3 nucleotide sequence: TGTGCCAGCGGTGGGTCGGGACAGGCCATCAATCAGCCCCAGCATTTT.

This chain links TRBV9 with TRBJ1-6; the D is unclear. The CDR3 is made up of 16 amino acids. V lost 0 bases and J 7 bases, leaving 14 bases between the germline ends. The V gene's germline CDR1 is SGDLS and CDR2 YYNGEE. The CDR3 sequence: CASSVGSRLPNSPLHF. The CDR3 DNA reads TGTGCCAGCAGCGTAGGGAGTCGGCTGCCCAATTCACCCCTCCACTTT.

This chain connects TRBV9 to TRBJ2-6; possibly TRBD1 for D (6 bases). V gave up 1 base and J gave up 0 bases, with 14 bases separating them. The CDR3 runs 18 residues. Germline-derived CDR1 and CDR2 are SGDLS and YYNGEE. The CDR3 protein is CASSVFGTPGSGANVLTF. Here the CDR3 DNA reads TGTGCCAGCAGCGTATTCGGGACACCTGGCTCTGGGGCCAACGTCCTGACTTTC.

This chain links TRBV2 with TRBJ1-4; 9 nucleotides agree with TRBD1. The CDR3 contains 14 residues. Germline lookup yields CDR1 SNHLY and CDR2 FYNNEI. V shed 2 bases and J 8 bases; nucleotides not matched to a gene: 3. Here the CDR3 DNA reads TGTGCCAGCAGTGAAAATGGACAGGGGGAAAAACTGTTTTTT. Protein sequence: CASSENGQGEKLFF.

The CDR3 loop is CASKGGVNTGELFF. Here the CDR3 DNA reads TGCGCCAGCAAGGGGGGGGTGAACACCGGGGAGCTGTTTTTT. V gene TRBV5-1 combines with J gene TRBJ2-2, with D perhaps TRBD2 (7 bases). CDR3 size: 14 residues. The germline V gene has CDR1 SGHRS and CDR2 YFSETQ. The V end lost 6 bases, the J end lost 1 base, and 10 bases lay between the germline ends.

J is TRBJ2-5 and V is TRBV9; 8 nucleotides align to TRBD2. The V and J ends lost 1 base and 5 bases, in that order; junction bases with no gene match: 7. There are 15 residues in the CDR3. Germline CDR1 is SGDLS and CDR2 is YYNGEE. The CDR3 DNA follows: TGTGCCAGCAGCGTATACGGGGGGGCTTCTGAGACCCAGTACTTC. The encoded protein is CASSVYGGASETQYF.

The chain employs TRBV19 and TRBJ2-7, with no clear D. Trimming removed 2 bases from V and 0 bases from J, with 5 bases in between. Germline CDR1 LNHDA, CDR2 SQIVND (reference sequence). This CDR3 has 13 amino acids. The CDR3 protein is CASSIQNSYEQYF. The CDR3 DNA reads as TGTGCCAGTAGTATACAGAACTCCTACGAGCAGTACTTC.

The V gene is TRBV6-6, the J gene TRBJ2-3; TRBD2 matches 8 bases. Trimming cost V 5 bases and J 6 bases; bases outside gene matches: 16. This CDR3 is 17 amino acids long. Germline CDR1 MNHNY, CDR2 SVGAGI (reference sequence). CDR3: CASSQQELQRGRDTQYF. The CDR3 nucleotides read TGTGCCAGCAGTCAACAAGAACTACAGCGGGGGCGGGATACGCAGTATTTT.

V and J are TRBV7-9 and TRBJ1-1; possible D gene TRBD1, 6 bases. The V gene lost 5 bases and the J gene lost 1 base, with 17 bases spanning the gap. There are 16 residues in the CDR3. Germline V gives CDR1 SEHNR, CDR2 FQNEAQ (reference sequence). CDR3 sequence (DNA): TGTGCCAGCAGCCCAGGGGTCTGGTCGGCGAACACTGAAGCTTTCTTT. Encoded protein: CASSPGVWSANTEAFF.

The chain couples TRBV7-8 to TRBJ1-2; D is undetermined. Germline V gene sequence: CDR1 SGHVS, CDR2 FQNEAQ. CDR3 length equals 13 residues. Trimming shortened V by 1 base and J by 13 bases, and 16 bases separated the two germline ends. Here the CDR3 reads CASSLVEAVECTF. In DNA, the CDR3 is TGTGCCAGCAGCTTAGTTGAAGCGGTGGAGTGCACCTTC.

The genes are TRBV5-1 and TRBJ1-5; 11 bases are shared with TRBD1. V lost 4 bases, J lost 5 bases, and 5 bases stayed unmatched. The CDR3 runs to 15 residues. Per germline, CDR1 SGHRS and CDR2 YFSETQ. The CDR3 loop reads CASSAGQGADQPQHF. The CDR3 DNA is TGCGCCAGCAGCGCCGGACAGGGGGCGGATCAGCCCCAGCATTTT.

This chain links TRBV5-1 with TRBJ2-5; 8 bases line up with TRBD1. The trim removed 1 base at V and 1 base at J, leaving 12 bases unmatched. The germline CDR1 and CDR2 sequences are SGHRS and YFSETQ. The CDR3 runs to 18 residues. CDR3 protein: CASSLFPPGTGLQETQYF. The CDR3 nucleotides are TGCGCCAGCAGCTTGTTTCCTCCCGGGACAGGCCTCCAAGAGACCCAGTACTTC.

This chain connects TRBV18 to TRBJ1-5, with a weak D call TRBD1 (6 bases). CDR1 is KGHSH, CDR2 LQKENI, per germline. This CDR3 contains 15 residues. Deletions cut 2 bases from V and 7 bases from J, with 15 bases between. Here the CDR3 reads CASSPSVTGNQPQHF. As DNA, the CDR3 is TGTGCCAGCTCACCAAGTGTTACAGGGAACCAGCCCCAGCATTTT.

This chain joins TRBV5-6 and TRBJ1-1, with a possible D match to TRBD1 (5 bases). Germline CDR1 SGHDT, CDR2 YYEEEE. The CDR3 sequence is 11 residues long. Trimming pared 4 bases from V and 4 bases from J, leaving 5 bases between. The CDR3: CASSQGTEAFF. DNA for the CDR3: TGTGCCAGCAGCCAGGGCACTGAAGCTTTCTTT.

This clone occurred a few times. The rearrangement uses TRBV7-9 and TRBJ1-6; TRBD1 matches 12 bases. V dropped 5 bases and J dropped 8; count of bases not matched to a gene: 4. The CDR3 covers 15 residues. Per germline, CDR1 SEHNR and CDR2 FQNEAQ (reference sequence). This CDR3 reads CASSPGQGADSPLHF. The DNA for the CDR3 is TGTGCCAGCAGCCCGGGACAGGGGGCAGATTCACCCCTCCACTTT.